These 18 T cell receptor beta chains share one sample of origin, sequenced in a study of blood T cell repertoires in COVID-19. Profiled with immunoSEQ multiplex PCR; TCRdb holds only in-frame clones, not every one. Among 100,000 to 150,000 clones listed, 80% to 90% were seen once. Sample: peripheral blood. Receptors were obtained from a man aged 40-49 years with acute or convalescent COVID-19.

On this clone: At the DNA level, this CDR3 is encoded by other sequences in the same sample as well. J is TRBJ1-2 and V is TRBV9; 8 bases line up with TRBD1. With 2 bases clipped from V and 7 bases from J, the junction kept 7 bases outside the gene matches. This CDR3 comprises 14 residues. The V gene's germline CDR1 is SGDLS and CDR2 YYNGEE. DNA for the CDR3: TGTGCCAGCAGCGTCGGGACAGGCCTGGGTGGCTACACCTTC. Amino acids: CASSVGTGLGGYTF.

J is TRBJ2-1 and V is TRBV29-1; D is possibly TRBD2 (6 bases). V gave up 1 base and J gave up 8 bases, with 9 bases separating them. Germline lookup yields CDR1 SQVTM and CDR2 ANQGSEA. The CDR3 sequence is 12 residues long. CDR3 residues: CSVEVGGDEQFF. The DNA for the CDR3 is TGCAGCGTTGAAGTTGGAGGGGATGAGCAGTTCTTC.

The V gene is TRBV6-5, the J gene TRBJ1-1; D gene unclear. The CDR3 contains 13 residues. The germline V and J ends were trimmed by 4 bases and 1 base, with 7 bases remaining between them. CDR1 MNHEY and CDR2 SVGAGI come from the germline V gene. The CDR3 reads CASSLSRNTEAFF. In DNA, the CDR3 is TGTGCCAGCAGTTTATCGCGGAACACTGAAGCTTTCTTT.

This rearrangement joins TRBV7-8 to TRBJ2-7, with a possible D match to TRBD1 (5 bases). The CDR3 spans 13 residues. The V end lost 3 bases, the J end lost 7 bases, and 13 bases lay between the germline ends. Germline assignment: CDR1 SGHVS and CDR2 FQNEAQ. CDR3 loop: CASSLRTIREQYF. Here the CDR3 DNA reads TGTGCCAGCAGCTTGAGGACAATCCGGGAGCAGTACTTC.

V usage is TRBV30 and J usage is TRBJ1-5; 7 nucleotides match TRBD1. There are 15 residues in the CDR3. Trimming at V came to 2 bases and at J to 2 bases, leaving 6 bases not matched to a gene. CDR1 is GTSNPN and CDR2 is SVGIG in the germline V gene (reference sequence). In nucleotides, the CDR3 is TGTGCCTGGAGTACAGGGGATACGGGCAATCAGCCCCAGCATTTT. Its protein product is CAWSTGDTGNQPQHF.

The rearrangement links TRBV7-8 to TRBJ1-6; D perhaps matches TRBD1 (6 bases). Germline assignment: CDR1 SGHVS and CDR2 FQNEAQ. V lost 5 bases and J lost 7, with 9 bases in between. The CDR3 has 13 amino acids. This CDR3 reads CASSHQGNSPLHF. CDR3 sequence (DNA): TGTGCCAGCAGCCATCAGGGGAATTCACCCCTCCACTTT.

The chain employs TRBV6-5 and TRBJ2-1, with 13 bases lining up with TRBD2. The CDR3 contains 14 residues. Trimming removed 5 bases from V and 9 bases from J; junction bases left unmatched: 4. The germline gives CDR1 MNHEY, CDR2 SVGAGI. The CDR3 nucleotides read TGTGCCAGCAGTCGACTAGCGGGGGGTGGTGAGCAGTTCTTC. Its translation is CASSRLAGGGEQFF.

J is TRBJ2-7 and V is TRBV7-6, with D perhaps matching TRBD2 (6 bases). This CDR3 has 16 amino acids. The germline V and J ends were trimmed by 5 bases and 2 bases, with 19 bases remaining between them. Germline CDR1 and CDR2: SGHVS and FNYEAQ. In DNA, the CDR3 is TGTGCCAGCAGCCCGCAGCTTCCCGGCGGGGCCTACGAGCAGTACTTC. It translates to CASSPQLPGGAYEQYF.

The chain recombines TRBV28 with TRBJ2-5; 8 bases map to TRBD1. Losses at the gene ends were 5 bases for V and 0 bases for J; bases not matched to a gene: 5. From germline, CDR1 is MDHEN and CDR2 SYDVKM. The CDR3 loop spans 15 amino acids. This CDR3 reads CASSTRDRYQETQYF. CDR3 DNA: TGTGCCAGCAGTACTCGGGACAGGTACCAAGAGACCCAGTACTTC.

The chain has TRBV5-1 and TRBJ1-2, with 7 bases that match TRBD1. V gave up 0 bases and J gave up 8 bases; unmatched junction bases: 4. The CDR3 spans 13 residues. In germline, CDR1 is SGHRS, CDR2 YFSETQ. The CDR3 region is CASSLEGAWGYTF. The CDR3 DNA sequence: TGCGCCAGCAGCTTGGAGGGGGCGTGGGGCTACACCTTC.

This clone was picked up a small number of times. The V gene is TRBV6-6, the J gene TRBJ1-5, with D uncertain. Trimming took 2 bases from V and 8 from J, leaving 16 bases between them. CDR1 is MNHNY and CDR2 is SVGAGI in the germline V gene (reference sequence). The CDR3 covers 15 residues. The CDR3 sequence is CASSYRPKEGKPQHF. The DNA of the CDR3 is TGTGCCAGCAGTTACCGCCCTAAAGAGGGTAAGCCCCAGCATTTT.

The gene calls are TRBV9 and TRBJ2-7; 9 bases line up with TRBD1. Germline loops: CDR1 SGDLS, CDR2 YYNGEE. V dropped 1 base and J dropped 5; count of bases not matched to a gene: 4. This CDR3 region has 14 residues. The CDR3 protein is CASSVRDRADEQYF. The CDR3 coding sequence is TGTGCCAGCAGCGTAAGGGACAGGGCGGACGAGCAGTACTTC.

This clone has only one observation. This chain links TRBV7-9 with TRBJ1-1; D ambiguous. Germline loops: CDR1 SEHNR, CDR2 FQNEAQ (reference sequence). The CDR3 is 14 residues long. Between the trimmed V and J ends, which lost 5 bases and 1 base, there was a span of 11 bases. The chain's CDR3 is CASSATSSNTEAFF. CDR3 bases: TGTGCCAGCAGCGCGACATCCTCGAACACTGAAGCTTTCTTT.

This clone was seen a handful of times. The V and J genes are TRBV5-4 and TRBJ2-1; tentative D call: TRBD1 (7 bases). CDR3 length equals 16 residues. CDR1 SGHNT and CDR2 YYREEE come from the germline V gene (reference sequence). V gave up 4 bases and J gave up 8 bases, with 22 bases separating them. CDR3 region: CASSGQGGALRDEQFF. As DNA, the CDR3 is TGTGCCAGCAGCGGTCAGGGGGGAGCTCTCCGGGATGAGCAGTTCTTC.

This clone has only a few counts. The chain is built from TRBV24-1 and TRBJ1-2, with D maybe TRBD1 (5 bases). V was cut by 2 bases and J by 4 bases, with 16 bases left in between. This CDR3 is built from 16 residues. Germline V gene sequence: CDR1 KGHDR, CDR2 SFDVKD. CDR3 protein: CATSDSRASKVYGYTF. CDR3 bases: TGTGCCACCAGTGATTCCAGGGCCTCGAAAGTCTATGGCTACACCTTC.

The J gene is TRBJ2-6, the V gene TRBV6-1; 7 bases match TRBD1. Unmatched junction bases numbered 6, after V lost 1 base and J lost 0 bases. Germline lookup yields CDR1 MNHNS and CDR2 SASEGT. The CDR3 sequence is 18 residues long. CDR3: CASSEGIGGASGANVLTF. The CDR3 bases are TGTGCCAGCAGTGAAGGTATAGGGGGCGCCTCTGGGGCCAACGTCCTGACTTTC.

The CDR3 DNA reads TGTGCCAGCAGCTCCACAGGGGGCATCACTGAAGCTTTCTTT. It codes for CASSSTGGITEAFF. The chain has TRBV3-1 (or the pseudogene TRBV3-2) and TRBJ1-1; 9 bases line up with TRBD1. J lost 4 bases, V lost 5 bases, and 5 bases had no gene match. Per germline, CDR1 LGHDT and CDR2 YNNKEL (reference sequence). The CDR3 is 14 amino acids.

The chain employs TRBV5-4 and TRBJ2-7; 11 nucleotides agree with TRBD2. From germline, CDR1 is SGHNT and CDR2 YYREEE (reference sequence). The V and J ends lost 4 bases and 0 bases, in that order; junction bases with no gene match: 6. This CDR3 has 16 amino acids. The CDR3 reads CASSIRGLAGSYEQYF. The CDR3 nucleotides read TGTGCCAGCAGCATCCGAGGACTAGCGGGCTCCTACGAGCAGTACTTC.